One sample yielded the 4 T cell receptor beta chains listed below, sequenced in a study of lymphopenia after photon versus proton radiotherapy. Method: immunoSEQ multiplex PCR; TCRdb's copy keeps in-frame clones and lacks some. The table lists about 49,000 clones, approximately 82% of them singletons, with about 29% in the top ten. Sequencing used peripheral blood, obtained from a patient treated with photon-based radiotherapy. All receptors come from a man aged 45 to 65 with gastric cancer.

A single count supports this clone. The rearrangement links TRBV30 to TRBJ1-5, with 7 positions matching TRBD1. Germline V lookup: CDR1 GTSNPN, CDR2 SVGIG (reference sequence). The V and J ends lost 3 bases and 6 bases, in that order; junction bases with no gene match: 5. The CDR3 has 13 residues. CDR3 loop: CAWSEYRGQPQHF. CDR3 in DNA: TGTGCCTGGAGCGAATACAGGGGTCAGCCCCAGCATTTT.

This clone was observed a single time. This chain uses TRBV18 with TRBJ2-1; 9 bases are a match to TRBD2. This CDR3 comprises 14 residues. Germline CDR1 and CDR2: KGHSH and LQKENI. V dropped 0 bases and J dropped 6; count of bases not matched to a gene: 0. DNA of the CDR3: TGTGCCAGCTCACCACCGGGACTAGCCAATGAGCAGTTCTTC. Its protein is CASSPPGLANEQFF. The full variable domain, rest sourced from reference TRBV18 and TRBJ2-1, is NAGVMQNPRHLVRRRGQEARLRCSPMKGHSHVYWYRQLPEEGLKFMVYLQKENIIDESGMPKERFSAEFPKEGPSILRIQQVVRGDSAAYFCASSPPGLANEQFFGPGTRLTVL.

The genes are TRBV10-1 and TRBJ2-7, with 8 nucleotides matching TRBD1. V was clipped by 6 bases and J by 9 bases; unmatched bases: 7. CDR3 length: 12 amino acids. Per germline, CDR1 WNHNN and CDR2 SYGVQD (reference sequence). CDR3 sequence reads: CASSGTGVGQYF. The CDR3 DNA reads as TGCGCCAGCAGCGGGACAGGCGTCGGGCAGTACTTC.

This clone was counted at least ten times. This CDR3 reads CASSLVPTGLQYF. CDR3 DNA: TGTGCCAGCAGCTTAGTCCCGACGGGGTTACAGTATTTT. J is TRBJ2-3 and V is TRBV7-7; possible D gene TRBD2, 5 bases. The V gene lost 1 base and the J gene lost 12 bases, with 14 bases spanning the gap. This CDR3 comprises 13 residues. Germline V lookup: CDR1 SSHAT, CDR2 FNYEAQ (reference sequence). Variable domain in full (rest from reference TRBV7-7 and TRBJ2-3): GAGVSQSPRYKVTKRGQDVTLRCDPISSHATLYWYQQALGQGPEFLTYFNYEAQPDKSGLPSDRFSAERPEGSISTLTIQRTEQRDSAMYRCASSLVPTGLQYFGPGTRLTVL.